This T cell receptor beta chain was sequenced for a study of tumor-infiltrating lymphocytes in localized non-small cell lung cancer. The germline CDR1 and CDR2 sequences are GTSNPN and SVGIG (reference sequence). The CDR3 spans 13 residues. Trimming cost V 1 base and J 10 bases, with 16 bases left between them. Sequenced by immunoSEQ multiplex PCR; TCRdb stores in-frame clones only, minus some. The sample yields some 22,000 clones, 80% seen once. This TCR was sampled from a human donor with non-small cell lung cancer. This chain joins TRBV30 and TRBJ1-1, with D perhaps matching TRBD1 (5 bases). The sequencing input was lung tumor tissue. The CDR3 loop reads CAWSAMRGLGAFF. CDR3 DNA sequence: TGTGCCTGGAGTGCGATGCGGGGCCTTGGAGCTTTCTTT.